The sequence of this T cell receptor beta chain was determined in a study of T cells in Graves' hyperthyroidism and ophthalmopathy. Whole-study findings and limits: Ophthalmopathy cases were set apart from stable hyperthyroidism by a 13 V-J model.

Looked up from germline, CDR1 is MNHEY and CDR2 is SMNVEV (reference sequence). The CDR3 loop spans 13 amino acids. The V end lost 6 bases, the J end lost 1 base, and 4 bases lay between the germline ends. From RNA transcripts, TCR beta CDR3 regions were amplified. An initial round of RT-PCR targeting the TCR CDR3 relied on the HTBI primer set. TCRdb passed the multiplex PCR reads through MiXCR, listing each CDR3 protein once. The profile shows 200,000 to 250,000 distinct CDR3 sequences, over 15% of them singletons. This clonotype occurred a few times. Its antigen is as yet unknown. The sequence was collected from a man aged 50-60 years with Graves' hyperthyroidism. Sequenced input: blood. The V gene is TRBV27, the J gene TRBJ2-6; D gene unclear. CDR3 nucleotides: TGTGCCAGCAGGGGATCTGGGGCCAACGTCCTGACTTTC. This sequence encodes CASRGSGANVLTF.